The entry below gives a single T cell receptor (beta chain) sequence along with its context. Its antigen is not known. This entry is derived from a study of cytomegalovirus exposure and HLA in healthy donors. General observations from the study: Follow-up analysis found HLA locus-dependent TCR association rates, highest for DRB1 and lowest for HLA-C.

The CDR3 is 14 amino acids. Germline CDR1 GTSNPN, CDR2 SVGIG (reference sequence). V was trimmed by 2 bases and J by 4 bases, leaving 11 bases between them. Amplification used 60 Vbeta primers and 13 Jbeta primers. Repertoires were generated with immunoSEQ multiplex PCR, while TCRdb's copy carries only in-frame clones and drops some. This repertoire shows around 220,000 clones, approximately 68% found once; its top ten account for under 2%. The chain combines TRBV30 with TRBJ1-4; a possible D gene is TRBD1 (6 bases). The origin of this receptor is a woman in her twenties or thirties in good health and CMV-seronegative. The sequencing sample was made of PBMCs. CDR3 bases: TGTGCCTGGAGTCACAGGGACGGTAATGAAAAACTGTTTTTT. It is translated as CAWSHRDGNEKLFF.